This TCR beta chain originates from a study of blood T cell repertoires in COVID-19. Study at large: Acute and convalescent COVID-19 samples came from the United States, Italy and Spain.

This table comes from immunoSEQ multiplex PCR, and its TCRdb copy is limited to in-frame clones, with some not included. Among a few hundred thousand clones, roughly 86% were seen once, and the ten largest hold roughly 10%. In germline, CDR1 is SGHKS, CDR2 YYEKEE (reference sequence). V lost 2 bases to trimming and J lost 6 bases; unmatched junction nucleotides: 9. The CDR3 loop spans 15 amino acids. The source is a woman aged 25-40 years who had recovered from COVID-19. The sequenced sample was PBMCs or T cells enriched from blood (not recorded which). This chain links TRBV5-5 with TRBJ2-7, with 9 bases fitting TRBD1. The CDR3 DNA follows: TGTGCCAGCAGCTTAACCGGGACAGGGCTAGGCGAGCAGTACTTC. Protein: CASSLTGTGLGEQYF. Filled out from reference TRBV5-5 and TRBJ2-7, the complete variable domain reads DAGVTQSPTHLIKTRGQQVTLRCSPISGHKSVSWYQQVLGQGPQFIFQYYEKEERGRGNFPDRFSARQFPNYSSELNVNALLLGDSALYLCASSLTGTGLGEQYFGPGTRLTVT.